This T cell receptor (beta chain) emerged from a study of read filtering for tumor transcriptome and immune sequencing (dated by TCRdb to the early 2020s). Regarding the research as a whole: The cohort consisted of about 18 male and over eleven female patients, with a mean age of about 66 years and an age range of roughly 45 to 85. By revised international staging, fewer than ten patients were R-ISS I, about 17 were R-ISS II and roughly 7 were R-ISS III. Whole-transcriptome libraries were prepared with the TruSeq RNA Access Library Prep Kit after DNase treatment. Per sample, about 4.05 to 11 million TCR-region mapped reads were obtained with IR-seq, compared with only roughly 80 to 1,300 with RNA-seq. TCR repertoires obtained by targeted immune repertoire sequencing and by bulk whole-transcriptome sequencing performed on the same bone marrow samples were compared. As a main aim, a read-filtering strategy for immune repertoire data was addressed, with the specific question being whether clonotypes supported by a single read should be removed. What the work shows at the level of the full study, not this receptor alone: The correlation between IR-seq and RNA-seq shared clonotype proportions rose when single-read clonotypes were removed. Compared with RNA-seq, IR-seq captured clonotypes at much higher depth and more reliably, and a smaller IR-seq throughput was enough to identify most shared clonotypes. The sorted CD138-negative fraction was not purified T cells but a mixed bone marrow immune population. In IR-seq, around 85% of clonotypes but approximately 3.7% of total reads were represented by single-read clonotypes, whereas in RNA-seq, about 75% of clonotypes and around 40% of reads were represented by single-read clonotypes.

Starting from approximately 400 ng RNA, TCR libraries were constructed with the Immunoverse kit using molecular barcoded adaptors that cover the alpha/delta and beta/gamma chains. The same RNA used for transcriptome sequencing was used for TCR library preparation. An Illumina HiSeq 4000 with 2 x 150 cycles was used to sequence the TCR libraries. The published analysis was carried out like this. With MiXCR, TCR reads were aligned to human V, D, J and C references and assembled into CDR3 clonotypes, with quality filtering and error correction included. The tcR package in R was used to analyze clonotype counts and gene usage diversity. Raw mapping reads were checked after the RNA-seq reads had been mapped by STAR aligner version 2.5.3a onto the human GRCh37 genome. To test how sequencing depth affects detected clonotypes, IR-seq fastq files were randomly downsampled with Seqtk 1.3. TCRdb passed the public sequencing reads through fastp at Q25 and MiXCR, retaining productive beta sequences. Rows with one shared CDR3 protein collapse into an entry with the most common genes and DNA. Here the V and J calls rest on TCRdb's processing, not on the authors' analysis. The sample table contains around 140,000 distinct CDR3 sequences; only one count was recorded for roughly 13% of them. Around 8.2% of the sample lies in the top ten.

This clonotype was seen at least ten times. Its antigen remains undetermined. Per-nucleotide qualities are absent, and no much larger clonotype sits a single base away. V is cut back by 1 base and J by 4 bases, with 1 base in the junction unmatched. Inclusive of the bounding cysteine and phenylalanine, the CDR3 is 16 residues long. The kept DNA is CDR3 alone, 48 bases in frame from the first base. Bone marrow was sampled from every patient at the time of active disease. Ficoll-Hypaque density gradient centrifugation was used to isolate the bone marrow mononuclear cells. Myeloma plasma cells were removed and CD138-negative cells were collected by negative selection after labeling with CD138 magnetic microbeads on a MACS separator. Purity of the isolated cells was checked by flow cytometry on an Attune NxT using CD138 antibodies. TRIzol reagent was used to extract total RNA, and a NanoDrop spectrophotometer was used to quantify the extracted RNA. For each patient, paired RNA-seq and IR-seq were run on the CD138-negative bone marrow sample from that patient.

The chain is made from TRBV12-3 or TRBV12-4 and TRBJ2-2, and 12 bases in between align with TRBD2. Sequencing was carried out using a population of CD138-negative cells sorted from bone marrow. The sample's cell subset or site label, in plain terms: bone marrow mononuclear cells depleted of CD138+ plasma/myeloma cells by negative magnetic selection. The sequence was collected from a donor over 35 with multiple myeloma. This receptor carries the CDR3 CASSLGGLAGTGELFF. DNA sequence: TGTGCCAGCAGTTTAGGGGGACTAGCGGGCACCGGGGAGCTGTTTTTT.